Below, one T cell receptor (beta chain) is given with its context. This specimen belongs to a study of blood T cell repertoires in COVID-19. Sequencing used immunoSEQ multiplex PCR; TCRdb keeps in-frame clones, though not all of them. Here the sample spans more than 100,000 clones, around 89% being singletons. The CDR3 contains 12 residues. CDR1 MGHDK and CDR2 SYGVNS come from the germline V gene. Trimming pared 0 bases from V and 5 bases from J, leaving 3 bases between. The TCR sequence derives from a woman aged 55 to 70 with acute or convalescent COVID-19. V is TRBV25-1 and J is TRBJ2-3; D ambiguous. The sequenced sample consisted of peripheral blood. The CDR3 protein is CASSEYIDTQYF. The CDR3 DNA reads as TGTGCCAGCAGTGAATATATAGATACGCAGTATTTT.